This TCR beta chain was identified during a study of cytomegalovirus exposure and HLA in healthy donors. The donors, nominally healthy at sampling, likely had unrecorded immune exposures. Study results and limitations: There were around 160 TCR beta chains listed as cytomegalovirus-associated. Rarity marked most TCR sequences, yet some public TCRs occurred in many donors. Published work reported that the classifier diagnosed cytomegalovirus status with high specificity and sensitivity.

To note about this clone: What it binds is unknown.

The PCR used 60 Vbeta and 13 Jbeta primers. Generated by immunoSEQ multiplex PCR, the TCRdb table keeps only in-frame clones and is missing some. The repertoire includes about 140,000 clones, over 70% of them detected once, and roughly 14% sits in the top ten. Sequencing used PBMCs. The sequence was collected from a woman between 35 and 50 years old in good health and CMV-seronegative.

CDR3 in amino acids: CASKLASLGGTQYF. For the CDR3, the DNA is TGTGCCAGCAAACTAGCCTCCCTGGGCGGGACCCAGTACTTC. J is TRBJ2-5 and V is TRBV11-1, with D possibly being TRBD2 (6 bases). The CDR3 covers 14 residues. Germline assignment: CDR1 SGHAT and CDR2 FQDESV (reference sequence). V lost 7 bases and J 7 bases, leaving 19 bases between the germline ends.